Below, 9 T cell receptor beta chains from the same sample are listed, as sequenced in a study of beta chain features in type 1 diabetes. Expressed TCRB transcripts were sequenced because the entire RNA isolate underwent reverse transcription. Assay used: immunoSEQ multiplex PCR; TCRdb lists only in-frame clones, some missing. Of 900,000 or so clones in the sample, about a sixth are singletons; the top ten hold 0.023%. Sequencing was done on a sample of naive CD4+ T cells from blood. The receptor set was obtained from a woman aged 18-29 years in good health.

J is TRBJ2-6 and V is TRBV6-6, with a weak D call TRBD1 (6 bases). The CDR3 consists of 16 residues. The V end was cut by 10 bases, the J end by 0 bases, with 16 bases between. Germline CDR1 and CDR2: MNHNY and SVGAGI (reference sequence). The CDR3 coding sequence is TGTGCCACCCGACAGGAGACCTACTCTGGGGCCAACGTCCTGACTTTC. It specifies CATRQETYSGANVLTF.

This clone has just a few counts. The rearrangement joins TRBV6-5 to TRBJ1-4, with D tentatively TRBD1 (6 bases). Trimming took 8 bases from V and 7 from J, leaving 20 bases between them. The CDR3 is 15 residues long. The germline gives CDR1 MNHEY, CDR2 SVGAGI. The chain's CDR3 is CASARGGDVVEKLFF. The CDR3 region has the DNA TGTGCCAGCGCCCGAGGGGGGGATGTGGTTGAAAAACTGTTTTTT.

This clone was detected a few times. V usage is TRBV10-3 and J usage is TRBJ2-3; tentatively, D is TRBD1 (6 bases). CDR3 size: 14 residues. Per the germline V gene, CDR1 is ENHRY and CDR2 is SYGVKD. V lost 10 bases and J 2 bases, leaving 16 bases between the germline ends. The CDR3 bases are TGTGCCACCCACCGGGACAAGAACACAGATACGCAGTATTTT. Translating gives CATHRDKNTDTQYF.

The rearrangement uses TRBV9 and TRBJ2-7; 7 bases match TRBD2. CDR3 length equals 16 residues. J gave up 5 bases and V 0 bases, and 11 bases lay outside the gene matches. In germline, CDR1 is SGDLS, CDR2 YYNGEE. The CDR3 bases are TGTGCCAGCAGCGTAGGTCTGGGAGGGCCGTTCCACGAGCAGTACTTC. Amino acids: CASSVGLGGPFHEQYF.

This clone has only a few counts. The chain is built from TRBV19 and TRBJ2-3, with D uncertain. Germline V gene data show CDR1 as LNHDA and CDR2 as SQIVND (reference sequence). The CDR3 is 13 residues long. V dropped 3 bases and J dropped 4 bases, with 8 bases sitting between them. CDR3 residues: CASSIRFADTQYF. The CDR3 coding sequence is TGTGCCAGTAGTATCAGGTTCGCAGATACGCAGTATTTT.

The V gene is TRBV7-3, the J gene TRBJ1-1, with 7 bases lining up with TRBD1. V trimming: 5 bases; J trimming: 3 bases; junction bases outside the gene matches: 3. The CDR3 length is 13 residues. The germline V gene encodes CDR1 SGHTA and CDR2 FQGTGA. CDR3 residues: CASSPQGDTEAFF. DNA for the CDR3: TGTGCCAGCAGCCCCCAGGGGGACACTGAAGCTTTCTTT.

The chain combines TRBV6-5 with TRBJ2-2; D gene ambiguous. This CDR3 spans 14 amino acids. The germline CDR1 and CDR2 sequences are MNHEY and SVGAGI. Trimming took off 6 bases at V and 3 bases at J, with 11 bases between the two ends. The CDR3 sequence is CASRTRWDTGELFF. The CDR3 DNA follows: TGTGCCAGCAGAACGAGATGGGACACCGGGGAGCTGTTTTTT.

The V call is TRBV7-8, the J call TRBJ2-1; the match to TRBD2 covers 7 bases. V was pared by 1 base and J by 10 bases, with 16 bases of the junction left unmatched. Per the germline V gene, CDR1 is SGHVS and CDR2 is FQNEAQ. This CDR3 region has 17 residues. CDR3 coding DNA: TGTGCCAGCAGCTTAGAGTGGGTGACTAGCCCCCCCGGCGAGCAGTTCTTC. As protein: CASSLEWVTSPPGEQFF.

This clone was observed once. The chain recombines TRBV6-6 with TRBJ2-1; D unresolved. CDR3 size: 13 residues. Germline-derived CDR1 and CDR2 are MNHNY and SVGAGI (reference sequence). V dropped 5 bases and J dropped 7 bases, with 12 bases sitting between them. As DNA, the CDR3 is TGTGCCAGCAGTCTCTCCGTGTGGAATGAGCAGTTCTTC. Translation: CASSLSVWNEQFF.